A single sample is the source of the 2 T cell receptor beta chains below, sequenced in a study of T-cell reconstitution after alpha-beta-depleted transplantation in children. The authors prepared the TCRbeta library with unique molecular identifiers. TCRdb reprocessed the PCR reads via MiXCR and lists one record per CDR3 protein. In the table there are about 830,000 distinct CDR3 sequences, 16% of which are singletons. Sequencing was performed on PBMCs, mostly from graft donor cells, taken 360 days after TCRalphabeta/CD19-depleted stem cell transplant. These receptors all come from a male patient younger than 18 who had a stem cell transplant for acute lymphoblastic leukemia, so the T cells may come from the graft donor.

This sequence joins TRBV12-3 or TRBV12-4 and TRBJ1-2; D ambiguous. CDR3 size: 18 residues. V was trimmed by 0 bases and J by 4 bases, leaving 21 bases between them. The CDR3, as DNA: TGTGCCAGCAGTTTAGCGGGTAGGGCGGCCCCCGGGAGCTATGGCTACACCTTC. Protein product: CASSLAGRAAPGSYGYTF.

This clonotype was seen a handful of times. J is TRBJ2-1 and V is TRBV11-2; 7 bases map to TRBD2. The length of the CDR3 is 15 residues. Looked up from germline, CDR1 is SGHAT and CDR2 is FQNNGV. The ends lost 0 bases at V and 4 bases at J; junction bases unmatched: 3. The CDR3 bases are TGTGCCAGCAGCTTAGACGCTAGCGGTTACAATGAGCAGTTCTTC. Its translation is CASSLDASGYNEQFF.